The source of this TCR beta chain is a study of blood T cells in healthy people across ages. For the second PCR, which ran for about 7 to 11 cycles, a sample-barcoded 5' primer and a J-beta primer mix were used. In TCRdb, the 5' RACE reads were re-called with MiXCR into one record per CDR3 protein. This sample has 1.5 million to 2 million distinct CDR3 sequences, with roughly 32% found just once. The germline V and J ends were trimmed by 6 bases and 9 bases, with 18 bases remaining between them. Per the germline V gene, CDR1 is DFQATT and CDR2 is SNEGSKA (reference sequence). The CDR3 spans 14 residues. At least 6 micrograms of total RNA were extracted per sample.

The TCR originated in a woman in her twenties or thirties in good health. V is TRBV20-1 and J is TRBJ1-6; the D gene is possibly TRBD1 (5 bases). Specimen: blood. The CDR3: CSAHGTAKGSPLHF. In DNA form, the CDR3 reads TGCAGTGCCCACGGGACGGCTAAAGGTTCACCCCTCCACTTT.